This is a list of T cell receptor beta chains from one sample in a study of identical twins. TCRdb reprocessed the 5' RACE reads with MiXCR, giving one entry per CDR3 protein. There are a few hundred thousand distinct CDR3 sequences in the sample; around a tenth occur only once, and under 3% lies in the top ten. These records were also assigned to another study, of yellow fever vaccine responses in identical twins.

The specimen was PBMCs. All receptors derive from a woman aged 18-30 years in good health. CDR3s include the opening cysteine and the closing phenylalanine or tryptophan. The order of the fields is V gene, clone size, D gene, J gene, CDR3 DNA, CDR3 protein. D genes are given only for firm matches. The listing skips clone size in some rows; elsewhere it reads once, few, many or a size class.

V: TRBV4-3; size: -; D: TRBD2; J: TRBJ2-7; DNA: TGCGCCAGCAGCCAAGCTAGCGGGGCACCTCAAATCTACGAGCAGTACTTC; CDR3: CASSQASGAPQIYEQYF
V: TRBV27; size: many; D: -; J: TRBJ2-4; DNA: TGTGCCAGCAGCACCGGGACTCTTCGGCAGATTCAGTACTTC; CDR3: CASSTGTLRQIQYF
V: TRBV12-3/TRBV12-4; size: few; D: TRBD2; J: TRBJ2-5; DNA: TGTGCCAGCAGTTTTCAGCGGGGGAAGTACCAAGAGACCCAGTACTTC; CDR3: CASSFQRGKYQETQYF
V: TRBV5-1; size: -; D: -; J: TRBJ1-1; DNA: TGCGCCAGCAGCTTGAATCTGCAGGGAACCGCTGAAGCTTTCTTT; CDR3: CASSLNLQGTAEAFF
V: TRBV9; size: few; D: TRBD1; J: TRBJ2-3; DNA: TGTGCCAGCAGCGTTTGGGGACAGGGGGCGCCTTTAGCCACAGATACGCAGTATTTT; CDR3: CASSVWGQGAPLATDTQYF
V: TRBV12-3/TRBV12-4; size: few; D: TRBD2; J: TRBJ2-2; DNA: TGTGCCAGCAGTCCCCAGACTAGCGCCCTTACCGGGGAGCTGTTTTTT; CDR3: CASSPQTSALTGELFF
V: TRBV4-1; size: -; D: -; J: TRBJ2-1; DNA: TGCGCCAGCAGCCAAGTAGACAGTGATGAGCAGTTCTTC; CDR3: CASSQVDSDEQFF
V: TRBV4-1; size: -; D: -; J: TRBJ2-2; DNA: TGCGCCAGCAGCCAGTCATTGGAACGGGAGCTGTTTTTT; CDR3: CASSQSLERELFF
V: TRBV5-6; size: -; D: -; J: TRBJ2-7; DNA: TGTGCCAGCAGCTTGGCAGGCAGGAAAGGCGACGAGCAGTACTTC; CDR3: CASSLAGRKGDEQYF
V: TRBV6-5; size: -; D: TRBD2; J: TRBJ2-7; DNA: TGTGCCAGCAGTTACTCTGGCGGGGGGAAGTACGAGCAGTACTTC; CDR3: CASSYSGGGKYEQYF
V: TRBV12-3/TRBV12-4; size: -; D: -; J: TRBJ2-7; DNA: TGTGCCAGCAGTTTAGTTCCCCTGTCGGACGAGCAGTACTTC; CDR3: CASSLVPLSDEQYF
V: TRBV5-1; size: few; D: -; J: TRBJ2-7; DNA: TGCGCCAGCAGCCCCCTTTTCGGGGGAGTGGCCCGTATGTCCTTCGGGGAGCAGTACTTC; CDR3: CASSPLFGGVARMSFGEQYF
V: TRBV9; size: few; D: TRBD1; J: TRBJ2-3; DNA: TGTGCCAGCAGCGCTCGACAGGGTTTGACAGATACGCAGTATTTT; CDR3: CASSARQGLTDTQYF
V: TRBV12-3/TRBV12-4; size: many; D: TRBD1; J: TRBJ1-2; DNA: TGTGCCAGCAGTGGAACAGGGGGCGGCTACACCTTC; CDR3: CASSGTGGGYTF
V: TRBV9; size: -; D: -; J: TRBJ2-1; DNA: TGTGCCAGCAGCGGTACTGCACTCTCCTACAATGAGCAGTTCTTC; CDR3: CASSGTALSYNEQFF
V: TRBV5-1; size: -; D: TRBD2; J: TRBJ2-1; DNA: TGCGCCAGCAGCTTGATTGCCGGGGGGGGCTCCTACAATGAGCAGTTCTTC; CDR3: CASSLIAGGGSYNEQFF
V: TRBV7-9; size: -; D: TRBD2; J: TRBJ2-3; DNA: TGTGCCAGCAGCTTTGCTAGCGGGGGACTCACAGATACGCAGTATTTT; CDR3: CASSFASGGLTDTQYF
V: TRBV12-3/TRBV12-4; size: few; D: -; J: TRBJ1-2; DNA: TGTGCCAGCAGTTGGGTTAACTATGGCTACACCTTC; CDR3: CASSWVNYGYTF
V: TRBV9; size: many; D: TRBD1; J: TRBJ2-2; DNA: TGTGCCAGCAGTAGGACAGGGGGCACCGGGGAGCTGTTTTTT; CDR3: CASSRTGGTGELFF
V: TRBV10-3; size: few; D: -; J: TRBJ2-3; DNA: TGTGCCATCAGCCTACAGACCCCCCCAGATACGCAGTATTTT; CDR3: CAISLQTPPDTQYF
V: TRBV14; size: many; D: TRBD2; J: TRBJ2-7; DNA: TGTGCCAGCAGCCAGAGGGGACTAGCGGGACGGCACGAGCAGTACTTC; CDR3: CASSQRGLAGRHEQYF
V: TRBV12-3/TRBV12-4; size: -; D: TRBD2; J: TRBJ2-1; DNA: TGTGCCAGCACTCAGCGGGGCAGCTCCTACAATGAGCAGTTCTTC; CDR3: CASTQRGSSYNEQFF
V: TRBV7-3; size: many; D: TRBD1; J: TRBJ2-3; DNA: TGTGCCAGCAGCTCCGGGACAGGGTGGGACACTGATACGCAGTATTTT; CDR3: CASSSGTGWDTDTQYF
V: TRBV12-3/TRBV12-4; size: many; D: TRBD2; J: TRBJ2-5; DNA: TGTGCCAGCAGTTCGATAGCGGGAGGAGGTGAGACCCAGTACTTC; CDR3: CASSSIAGGGETQYF
V: TRBV29-1; size: many; D: -; J: TRBJ2-3; DNA: TGCAGCGTTGAGCGGGACAGCACGGATACGCAGTATTTT; CDR3: CSVERDSTDTQYF
V: TRBV14; size: few; D: TRBD2; J: TRBJ2-3; DNA: TGTGCCAGCAGCCAAGCGGGGGGGGACTACACAGATACGCAGTATTTT; CDR3: CASSQAGGDYTDTQYF
V: TRBV10-3; size: -; D: -; J: TRBJ2-1; DNA: TGTGCCATCAACACCCCGGGACTCTACAATGAGCAGTTCTTC; CDR3: CAINTPGLYNEQFF
V: TRBV9; size: few; D: -; J: TRBJ2-5; DNA: TGTGCCAGCAGCGTACTGGGATTGGAGTACAGCCAAGAGACCCAGTACTTC; CDR3: CASSVLGLEYSQETQYF
V: TRBV18; size: -; D: -; J: TRBJ1-6; DNA: TGTGCCAGCTCATTCGGAGGTGCGAGTGGGGGCTCACCCCTCCACTTT; CDR3: CASSFGGASGGSPLHF
V: TRBV12-3/TRBV12-4; size: many; D: TRBD2; J: TRBJ2-3; DNA: TGTGCCAGCAGCCCTGGGGCGGGAGGGCAAGATACGCAGTATTTT; CDR3: CASSPGAGGQDTQYF
V: TRBV4-1; size: -; D: -; J: TRBJ1-2; DNA: TGCGCCAGCAGCCAAGTCGAGGGGACGGATGGCTACACCTTC; CDR3: CASSQVEGTDGYTF
V: TRBV20-1; size: few; D: -; J: TRBJ2-5; DNA: TGCAGTGCTTCAACTGTGGGACGGTCCCAAGAGACCCAGTACTTC; CDR3: CSASTVGRSQETQYF
V: TRBV12-3/TRBV12-4; size: -; D: -; J: TRBJ2-4; DNA: TGTGCCAGCAGCCCCTTAGCGGAACTTCTAGCCAAAAACATTCAGTACTTC; CDR3: CASSPLAELLAKNIQYF
V: TRBV20-1; size: few; D: TRBD2; J: TRBJ2-5; DNA: TGCAGTGCTCAAACTAGCGGGGAGACCCAGTACTTC; CDR3: CSAQTSGETQYF
V: TRBV11-3; size: -; D: -; J: TRBJ2-7; DNA: TGTGCCAGCACCGGGTACAGGGAGGTCCCCTGCGAGCAGTACTTC; CDR3: CASTGYREVPCEQYF
V: TRBV3-1; size: -; D: -; J: TRBJ2-3; DNA: TGTGCCAGCAGCCCAAGACATCTATCGGATACGCAGTATTTT; CDR3: CASSPRHLSDTQYF
V: TRBV5-1; size: -; D: TRBD1; J: TRBJ2-7; DNA: TGCGCCAGCAGCTCGGTGGGACAGGGGGGCTACGAGCAGTACTTC; CDR3: CASSSVGQGGYEQYF
V: TRBV6-2/TRBV6-3; size: many; D: -; J: TRBJ2-2; DNA: TGTGCCAGCGGGGATCTTGGGGGTACCGGGGAGCTGTTTTTT; CDR3: CASGDLGGTGELFF
V: TRBV4-1; size: few; D: TRBD2; J: TRBJ2-1; DNA: TGCGCCAGCAGCCAAGATCCTAGCGGCCCCTACAATGAGCAGTTCTTC; CDR3: CASSQDPSGPYNEQFF
V: TRBV7-6; size: many; D: -; J: TRBJ1-2; DNA: TGTGCCAGCAGCTACGAGGACGGAAACTATGGCTACACCTTC; CDR3: CASSYEDGNYGYTF
V: TRBV7-2; size: few; D: -; J: TRBJ2-7; DNA: TGTGCCAGCACCAAGGACACTACCTACGAGCAGTACTTC; CDR3: CASTKDTTYEQYF